This entry is about one T cell receptor (beta chain). The antigen is not known. What was sequenced were expressed TCRB transcripts, since all of the isolated RNA had been reverse transcribed. Libraries were prepared by immunoSEQ multiplex PCR; TCRdb keeps only in-frame clonotypes and omits some of them. The sample has about 740,000 clones; under 15% are singletons. Isolation of CD4+ naive, central memory, regulatory and stem cell-like memory cells was achieved by sorting via CD45RO/CCR7/CD25/CD127/CD95/CD27. This sample was taken from a study of beta chain features in type 1 diabetes. General study results and limits: Although PCR might favor shorter templates, it would do so equally in patients and controls. Within each of all four CD4+ subsets, Type 1 diabetes patients had TCRB CDR3s that were moderately but significantly shorter.

The CDR3 is made up of 15 amino acids. CDR1 is SGHRS, CDR2 YFSETQ, per germline. Trimming pared 4 bases from V and 0 bases from J, leaving 8 bases between. The source of this sequence is a man aged 18-30 years with type 1 diabetes. Material for sequencing was naive CD4+ T cells from blood. V gene TRBV5-1 combines with J gene TRBJ2-6, with D hard to call. The CDR3 DNA follows: TGCGCCAGCAGCCCTGCCGACTCTGGGGCCAACGTCCTGACTTTC. As protein: CASSPADSGANVLTF.